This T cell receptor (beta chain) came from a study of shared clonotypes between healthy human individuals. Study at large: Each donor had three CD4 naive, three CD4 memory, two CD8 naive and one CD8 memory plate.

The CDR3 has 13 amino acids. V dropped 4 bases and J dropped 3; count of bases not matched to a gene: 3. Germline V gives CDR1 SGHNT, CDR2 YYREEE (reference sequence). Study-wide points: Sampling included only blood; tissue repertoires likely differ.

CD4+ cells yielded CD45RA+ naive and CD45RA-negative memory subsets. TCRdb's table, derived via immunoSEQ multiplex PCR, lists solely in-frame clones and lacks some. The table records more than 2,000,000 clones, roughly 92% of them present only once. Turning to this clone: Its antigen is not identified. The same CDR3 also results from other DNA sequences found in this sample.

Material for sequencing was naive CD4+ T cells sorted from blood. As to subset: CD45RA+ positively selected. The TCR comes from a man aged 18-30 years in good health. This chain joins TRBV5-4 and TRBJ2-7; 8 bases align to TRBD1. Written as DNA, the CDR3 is TGTGCCAGCAGCAGAGGACAGGGCTACGAGCAGTACTTC. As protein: CASSRGQGYEQYF.